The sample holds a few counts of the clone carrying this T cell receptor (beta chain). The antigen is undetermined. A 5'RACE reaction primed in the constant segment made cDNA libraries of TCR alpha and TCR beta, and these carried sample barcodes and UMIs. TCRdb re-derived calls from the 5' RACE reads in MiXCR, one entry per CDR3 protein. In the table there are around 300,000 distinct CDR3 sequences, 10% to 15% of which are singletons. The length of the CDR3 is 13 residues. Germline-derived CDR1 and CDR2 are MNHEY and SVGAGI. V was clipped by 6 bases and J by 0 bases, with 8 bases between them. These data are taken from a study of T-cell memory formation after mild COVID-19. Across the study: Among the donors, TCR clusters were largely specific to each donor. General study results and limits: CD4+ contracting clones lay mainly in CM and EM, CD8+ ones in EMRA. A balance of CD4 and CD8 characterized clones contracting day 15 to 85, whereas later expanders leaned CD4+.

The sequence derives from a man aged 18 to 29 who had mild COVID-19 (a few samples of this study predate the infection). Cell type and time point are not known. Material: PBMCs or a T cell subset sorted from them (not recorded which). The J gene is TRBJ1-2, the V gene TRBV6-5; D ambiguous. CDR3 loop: CASRRSANYGYTF. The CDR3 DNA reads TGTGCCAGCAGGCGTTCAGCTAACTATGGCTACACCTTC.